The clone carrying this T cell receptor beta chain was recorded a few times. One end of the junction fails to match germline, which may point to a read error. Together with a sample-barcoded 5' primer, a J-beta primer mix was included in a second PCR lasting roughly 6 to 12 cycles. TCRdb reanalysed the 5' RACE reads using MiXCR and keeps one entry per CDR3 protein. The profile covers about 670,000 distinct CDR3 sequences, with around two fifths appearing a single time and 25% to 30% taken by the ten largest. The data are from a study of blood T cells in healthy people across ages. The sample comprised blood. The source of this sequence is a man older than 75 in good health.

As DNA, the CDR3 is TGCGCCCGCAGCCAAGAGGGAGTCGATGGCTACACCTTC. Translated: CARSQEGVDGYTF. The J gene is TRBJ1-2, the V gene TRBV4-3; D call uncertain. Germline lookup yields CDR1 LGHNA and CDR2 YSLEER. This CDR3 is built from 13 residues.